This TCR beta chain was found in a study of blood T cell repertoires in COVID-19. Study at large: T cells, B-cell-depleted T cells, or PBMCs provided the cDNA or gDNA that served as material.

Seattle's enrolled individuals joined amid active infection and were then monitored longitudinally. Original handling: It was from reference gene primer amplification that nucleated cell counts were estimated. Clones were sequenced by immunoSEQ multiplex PCR, and TCRdb holds only the in-frame ones, with some missing. The V and J calls and the clone size are those of that table, but D and trimming were determined from the DNA. The sample records fewer than 350,000 clones, around 88% being singletons. There are 15 residues in the CDR3. V was pared by 0 bases and J by 5 bases, with 6 bases of the junction left unmatched. Per germline, CDR1 GTSNPN and CDR2 SVGIG (reference sequence).

The TCR originated in a woman between 70 and 85 years old with COVID-19, enrolled during active disease. Sequences were obtained from peripheral blood. The rearrangement links TRBV30 to TRBJ2-1; 8 bases are shared with TRBD2. CDR3 sequence reads: CAWSVYLAGDNEQFF. CDR3 bases: TGTGCCTGGAGTGTATACCTAGCGGGTGACAATGAGCAGTTCTTC. Full variable domain (remainder filled in from reference TRBV30 and TRBJ2-1): SQTIHQWPATLVQPVGSPLSLECTVEGTSNPNLYWYRQAAGRGLQLLFYSVGIGQISSEVPQNLSASRPQDRQFILSSKKLLLSDSGFYLCAWSVYLAGDNEQFFGPGTRLTVL.